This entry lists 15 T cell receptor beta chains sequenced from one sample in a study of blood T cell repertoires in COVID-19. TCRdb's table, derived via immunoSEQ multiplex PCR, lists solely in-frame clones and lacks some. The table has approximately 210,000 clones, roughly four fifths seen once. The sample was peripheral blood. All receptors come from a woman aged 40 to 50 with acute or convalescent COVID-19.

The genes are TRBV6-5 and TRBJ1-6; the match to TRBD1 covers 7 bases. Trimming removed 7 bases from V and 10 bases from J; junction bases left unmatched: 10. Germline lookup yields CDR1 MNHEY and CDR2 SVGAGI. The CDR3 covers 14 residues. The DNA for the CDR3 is TGTGCCAGCAAGTTGGGGGGCAGGGGGTCACCCCTCCACTTT. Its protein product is CASKLGGRGSPLHF.

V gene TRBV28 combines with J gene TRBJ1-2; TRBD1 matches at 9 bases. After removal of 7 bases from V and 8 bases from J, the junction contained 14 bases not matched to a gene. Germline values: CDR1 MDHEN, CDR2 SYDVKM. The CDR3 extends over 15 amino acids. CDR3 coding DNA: TGTGCCAGCACCGTAGGGTGGGACAGGGTGAGAGGCTACACCTTC. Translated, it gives CASTVGWDRVRGYTF.

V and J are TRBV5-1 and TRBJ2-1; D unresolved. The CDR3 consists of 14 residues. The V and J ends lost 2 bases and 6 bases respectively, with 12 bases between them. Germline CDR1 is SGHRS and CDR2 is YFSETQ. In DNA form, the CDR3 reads TGCGCCAGCAGCTTACTTTCCACGTCCAATGAGCAGTTCTTC. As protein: CASSLLSTSNEQFF.

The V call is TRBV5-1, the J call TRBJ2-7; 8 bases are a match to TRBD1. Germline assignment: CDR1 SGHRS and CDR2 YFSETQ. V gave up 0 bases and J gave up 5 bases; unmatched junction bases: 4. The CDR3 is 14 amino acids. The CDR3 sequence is CASSLDAGGNEQYF. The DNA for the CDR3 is TGCGCCAGCAGCTTGGACGCAGGGGGCAACGAGCAGTACTTC. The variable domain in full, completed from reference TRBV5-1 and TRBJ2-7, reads KAGVTQTPRYLIKTRGQQVTLSCSPISGHRSVSWYQQTPGQGLQFLFEYFSETQRNKGNFPGRFSGRQFSNSRSEMNVSTLELGDSALYLCASSLDAGGNEQYFGPGTRLTVT.

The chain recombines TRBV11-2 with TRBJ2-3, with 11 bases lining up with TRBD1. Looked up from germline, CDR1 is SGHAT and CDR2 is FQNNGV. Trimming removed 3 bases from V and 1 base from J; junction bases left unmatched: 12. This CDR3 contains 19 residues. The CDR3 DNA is TGTGCCAGCAGCTTTCGGACAGGGGGCGCGCCGTCGGGCACAGATACGCAGTATTTT. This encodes CASSFRTGGAPSGTDTQYF.

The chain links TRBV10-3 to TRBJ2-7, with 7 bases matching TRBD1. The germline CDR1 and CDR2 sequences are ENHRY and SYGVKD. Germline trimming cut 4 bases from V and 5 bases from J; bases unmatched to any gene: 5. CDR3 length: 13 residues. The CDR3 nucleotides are TGTGCCATCAGTGGACAGGGATCCCACGAGCAGTACTTC. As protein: CAISGQGSHEQYF.

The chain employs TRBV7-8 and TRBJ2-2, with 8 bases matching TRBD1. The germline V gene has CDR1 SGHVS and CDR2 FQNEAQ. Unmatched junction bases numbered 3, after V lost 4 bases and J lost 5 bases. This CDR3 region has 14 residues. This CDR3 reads CASSSTGVTGELFF. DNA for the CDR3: TGTGCCAGCAGCTCGACAGGGGTGACCGGGGAGCTGTTTTTT.

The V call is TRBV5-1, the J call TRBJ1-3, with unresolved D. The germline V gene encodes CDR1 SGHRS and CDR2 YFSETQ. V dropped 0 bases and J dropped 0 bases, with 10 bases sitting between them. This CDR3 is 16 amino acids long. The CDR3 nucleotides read TGCGCCAGCAGCTTGGGGTTTGCAGTCTCTGGAAACACCATATATTTT. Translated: CASSLGFAVSGNTIYF.

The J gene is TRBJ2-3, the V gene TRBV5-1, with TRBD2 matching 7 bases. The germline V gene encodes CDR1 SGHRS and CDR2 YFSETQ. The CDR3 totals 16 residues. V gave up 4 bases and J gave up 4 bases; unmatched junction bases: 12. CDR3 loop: CASSPAGGRGSDTQYF. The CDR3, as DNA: TGCGCCAGCAGCCCGGCGGGCGGGAGAGGCTCAGATACGCAGTATTTT.

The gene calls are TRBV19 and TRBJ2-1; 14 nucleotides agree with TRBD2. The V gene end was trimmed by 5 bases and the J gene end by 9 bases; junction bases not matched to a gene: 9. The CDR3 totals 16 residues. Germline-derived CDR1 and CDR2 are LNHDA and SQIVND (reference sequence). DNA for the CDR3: TGTGCCAGTAGTCCAAGAGGACTAGCGGGAGGAGGTGAGCAGTTCTTC. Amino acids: CASSPRGLAGGGEQFF.

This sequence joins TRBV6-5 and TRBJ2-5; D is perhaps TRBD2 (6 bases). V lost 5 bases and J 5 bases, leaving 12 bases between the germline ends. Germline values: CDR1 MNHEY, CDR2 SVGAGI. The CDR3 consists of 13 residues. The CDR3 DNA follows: TGTGCCAGCAGTCAGACTAGTCGCGAGACCCAGTACTTC. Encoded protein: CASSQTSRETQYF.

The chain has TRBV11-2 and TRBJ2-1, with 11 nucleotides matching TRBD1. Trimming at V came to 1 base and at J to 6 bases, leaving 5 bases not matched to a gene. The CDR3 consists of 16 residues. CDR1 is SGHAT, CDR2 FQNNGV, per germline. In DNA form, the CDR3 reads TGTGCCAGCAGCTTAGCTGGGACAGGGGGGATCAATGAGCAGTTCTTC. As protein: CASSLAGTGGINEQFF.

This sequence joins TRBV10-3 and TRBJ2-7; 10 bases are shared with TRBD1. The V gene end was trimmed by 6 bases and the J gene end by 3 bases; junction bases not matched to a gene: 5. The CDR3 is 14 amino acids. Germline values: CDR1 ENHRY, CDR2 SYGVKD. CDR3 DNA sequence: TGTGCCATCAGGGACAGGGGGGATCTCTACGAGCAGTACTTC. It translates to CAIRDRGDLYEQYF.

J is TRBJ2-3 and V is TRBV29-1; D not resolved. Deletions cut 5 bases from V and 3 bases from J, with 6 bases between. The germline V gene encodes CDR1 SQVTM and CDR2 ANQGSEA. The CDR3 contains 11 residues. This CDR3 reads CSVSLTDTQYF. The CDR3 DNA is TGCAGCGTTTCTTTAACAGATACGCAGTATTTT.

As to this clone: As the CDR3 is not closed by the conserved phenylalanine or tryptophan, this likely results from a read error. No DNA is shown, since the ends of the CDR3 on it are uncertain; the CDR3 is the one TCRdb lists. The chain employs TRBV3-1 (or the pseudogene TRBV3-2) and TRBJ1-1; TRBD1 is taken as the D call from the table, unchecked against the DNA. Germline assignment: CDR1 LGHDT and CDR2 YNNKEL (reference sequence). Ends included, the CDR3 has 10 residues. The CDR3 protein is CASSQESRED.